Sequencing of this T cell receptor (beta chain) was carried out in a study of technical replicates of blood from several donors. Repertoires were generated with immunoSEQ multiplex PCR, while TCRdb's copy carries only in-frame clones and drops some. The sample records tens of thousands of clones, 92% being singletons. The CDR3 sequence is 14 residues long. CDR1 is MGHDK and CDR2 is SYGVNS in the germline V gene. The V segment lost 8 bases and the J segment 5 bases; nucleotides outside the gene matches: 9. This TCR came from a human donor in good health. Material for sequencing was T cells isolated from PBMCs. The gene calls are TRBV25-1 and TRBJ1-1; the match to TRBD1 covers 9 bases. For the CDR3, the DNA is TGTGCCAGCCACCCGGGACAGGGAGTTACTGAAGCTTTCTTT. Amino acids: CASHPGQGVTEAFF.